One sample yielded the 16 T cell receptor beta chains listed below, sequenced in a study of blood T cell repertoires in COVID-19. Profiling relied on immunoSEQ multiplex PCR, and the TCRdb table lists in-frame clones only, not all of them. This sample yields approximately 130,000 clones, of which approximately 85% are seen a single time; around 4% belongs to the top ten. Sequencing input: peripheral blood. These receptors were obtained from a human donor in a cohort sampled during active COVID-19.

J is TRBJ1-6 and V is TRBV19, with D possibly matching TRBD1 (5 bases). Germline CDR1 is LNHDA and CDR2 is SQIVND (reference sequence). The CDR3 sequence is 17 residues long. V was pared by 7 bases and J by 0 bases, with 16 bases between. The DNA for the CDR3 is TGTGCCAGTAAGAGTACAGGCCACTACTCCTATAATTCACCCCTCCACTTT. As protein: CASKSTGHYSYNSPLHF.

This sequence joins TRBV9 and TRBJ2-1; D perhaps matches TRBD2 (5 bases). This CDR3 is 15 amino acids long. The germline V gene encodes CDR1 SGDLS and CDR2 YYNGEE. V lost 4 bases and J lost 3, with 14 bases in between. The CDR3 here is CASSPWEFSYNEQFF. Written as DNA, the CDR3 is TGTGCCAGCAGCCCCTGGGAGTTTAGCTACAATGAGCAGTTCTTC.

The chain carries TRBV6-2 or TRBV6-3 and TRBJ1-3; D not certain. V dropped 6 bases and J dropped 2 bases, with 17 bases sitting between them. The CDR3 is made up of 16 amino acids. CDR1 MNHEY and CDR2 SVGEGT come from the germline V gene. The CDR3 reads CASSENAKLTGNTIYF. The CDR3 nucleotides read TGTGCCAGCAGCGAGAACGCGAAGCTGACTGGAAACACCATATATTTT.

This clone was counted once. The chain employs TRBV5-1 and TRBJ1-2; 11 bases match TRBD1. This CDR3 is built from 15 residues. V shed 4 bases, J shed 3 bases, and the junction held 5 bases outside the gene matches. The V gene's germline CDR1 is SGHRS and CDR2 YFSETQ. CDR3 sequence: CASSAGQGVDYGYTF. The CDR3 DNA reads as TGCGCCAGCAGCGCGGGACAGGGGGTTGACTATGGCTACACCTTC.

This chain joins TRBV13 and TRBJ2-5; 11 bases are a match to TRBD2. Germline-derived CDR1 and CDR2 are PRHDT and FYEKMQ (reference sequence). V shed 5 bases and J 5 bases; nucleotides not matched to a gene: 10. This CDR3 is built from 16 residues. CDR3 amino acids: CASSGALAGAYETQYF. For the CDR3, the DNA is TGTGCCAGCAGCGGGGCACTAGCGGGAGCTTATGAGACCCAGTACTTC.

The chain carries TRBV30 and TRBJ2-6, with 7 bases matching TRBD1. Germline V gives CDR1 GTSNPN, CDR2 SVGIG (reference sequence). CDR3 length: 17 residues. V lost 1 base and J lost 0; bases outside the gene matches: 6. This chain's CDR3 is CAWSETRDSSGANVLTF. The CDR3 DNA reads as TGTGCCTGGAGTGAAACACGGGACAGCTCTGGGGCCAACGTCCTGACTTTC.

The chain carries TRBV15 and TRBJ2-1, with TRBD2 matching 8 bases. The junction had 9 bases not matched to a gene; V was cut back by 0 bases and J by 8 bases. This CDR3 has 16 residues. Germline V lookup: CDR1 LNHNV, CDR2 YYDKDF (reference sequence). The CDR3 region is CATSREGGTRGDEQFF. CDR3 DNA: TGTGCCACCAGCAGAGAGGGAGGGACTAGGGGGGATGAGCAGTTCTTC.

This chain links TRBV11-3 with TRBJ2-1; 13 bases align to TRBD2. Germline CDR1 reads SGHNT; CDR2 reads YENEEA. The CDR3 consists of 15 residues. With V trimmed by 5 bases and J by 5 bases, 3 bases remained unmatched. CDR3 bases: TGTGCCAGCAGCCGCGGGACTAGCGGGAACAATGAGCAGTTCTTC. The encoded protein is CASSRGTSGNNEQFF.

V usage is TRBV2 and J usage is TRBJ2-2, with TRBD2 as a possible D gene (6 bases). The germline gives CDR1 SNHLY, CDR2 FYNNEI. The CDR3 loop spans 19 amino acids. Between the trimmed V and J ends, which lost 2 bases and 1 base, there was a span of 20 bases. The CDR3 bases are TGTGCCAGCAGTGAACTAGCGACCGCACTCCTGGGGAACACCGGGGAGCTGTTTTTT. This codes for CASSELATALLGNTGELFF.

The chain employs TRBV9 and TRBJ1-6; a weak D match, TRBD1 (6 bases). This CDR3 is 23 amino acids long. The germline V gene has CDR1 SGDLS and CDR2 YYNGEE. V was shortened by 1 base and J by 0 bases, with 29 bases between the two germline ends. The CDR3 loop is CASSVRFGQRLKSGPSYNSPLHF. DNA of the CDR3: TGTGCCAGCAGCGTAAGATTCGGACAGCGACTTAAGTCGGGACCCTCCTATAATTCACCCCTCCACTTT. The full variable domain, with the rest looked up from reference TRBV9 and TRBJ1-6, is DSGVTQTPKHLITATGQRVTLRCSPRSGDLSVYWYQQSLDQGLQFLIQYYNGEERAKGNILERFSAQQFPDLHSELNLSSLELGDSALYFCASSVRFGQRLKSGPSYNSPLHFGNGTRLTVT.

This chain uses TRBV15 with TRBJ1-2, with 8 positions matching TRBD1. This CDR3 spans 17 amino acids. Unmatched junction bases numbered 19, after V lost 5 bases and J lost 8 bases. The germline CDR1 and CDR2 sequences are LNHNV and YYDKDF (reference sequence). The DNA of the CDR3 is TGTGCCACCAGCTCCCAGAGGGGTGGACAGGGTTATAGGGGCTACACCTTC. Translation: CATSSQRGGQGYRGYTF. Full variable domain (outside the CDR3, taken from reference TRBV15 and TRBJ1-2): DAMVIQNPRYQVTQFGKPVTLSCSQTLNHNVMYWYQQKSSQAPKLLFHYYDKDFNNEADTPDNFQSRRPNTSFCFLDIRSPGLGDTAMYLCATSSQRGGQGYRGYTFGSGTRLTVV.

The J gene is TRBJ2-5, the V gene TRBV19; TRBD1 aligns across 11 bases. CDR1 and CDR2 (germline): LNHDA, SQIVND (reference sequence). The CDR3 is 17 amino acids. Trimming at V came to 5 bases and at J to 9 bases, leaving 17 bases not matched to a gene. The CDR3 bases are TGTGCCAGTAGTTCAATTCTTGGACAGGGGGCGGGTAGGGCCCAGTACTTC. Its translation is CASSSILGQGAGRAQYF.

The V and J genes are TRBV18 and TRBJ2-7; 8 bases agree with TRBD1. This CDR3 spans 12 amino acids. Losses at the gene ends were 8 bases for V and 2 bases for J; bases not matched to a gene: 2. CDR1 and CDR2 from the germline V gene are KGHSH and LQKENI. CDR3 sequence (DNA): TGTGCCAGCGGACAGGGACCCTACGAGCAGTACTTC. As protein: CASGQGPYEQYF.

The V gene is TRBV21-1, the J gene TRBJ2-2; the table's D gene call, TRBD1, was not cross checked with the DNA. TRBV21-1 is described as a pseudogene. CDR3 size: 21 residues. CDR3 loop: CASSKEGWGPGCGMDTGELFF. The DNA for the CDR3 is TGTGCCAGCAGCAAAGAGGGATGGGGCCCCGGGTGTGGTATGGACACCGGGGAGCTGTTTTTT.

The chain uses TRBV5-6 and TRBJ2-3, with a weak D call TRBD1 (5 bases). The CDR3 consists of 13 residues. Trimming pared 1 base from V and 3 bases from J, leaving 6 bases between. Germline assignment: CDR1 SGHDT and CDR2 YYEEEE. CDR3 residues: CASSLKGTDTQYF. The CDR3 bases are TGTGCCAGCAGCTTGAAGGGGACAGATACGCAGTATTTT. Together with reference TRBV5-6 and TRBJ2-3, the CDR3 gives the full variable domain: DAGVTQSPTHLIKTRGQQVTLRCSPKSGHDTVSWYQQALGQGPQFIFQYYEEEERQRGNFPDRFSGHQFPNYSSELNVNALLLGDSALYLCASSLKGTDTQYFGPGTRLTVL.

This clone is a singleton in its sample. The V call is TRBV28, the J call TRBJ1-2; D perhaps matches TRBD1 (5 bases). V dropped 6 bases and J dropped 4 bases, with 18 bases sitting between them. CDR1 MDHEN and CDR2 SYDVKM come from the germline V gene. The CDR3 runs 15 residues. The CDR3 DNA is TGTGCCAGCAGGGCTACCGGGACTGCTGTCTATGGCTACACCTTC. As protein: CASRATGTAVYGYTF.